A single sample is the source of the 19 T cell receptor beta chains below, sequenced in a study of blood T cell repertoires in COVID-19. TCRdb's copy holds only in-frame clones and misses some; the assay was immunoSEQ multiplex PCR. Of 100,000 or so clones in the sample, around 81% were seen once. The source material was peripheral blood. The receptors originated from a woman in her sixties or seventies with active or convalescent COVID-19.

The V gene is TRBV5-1, the J gene TRBJ1-5; D is possibly TRBD1 (5 bases). CDR3 size: 15 residues. The V gene lost 5 bases and the J gene lost 1 base, with 13 bases spanning the gap. The germline V gene encodes CDR1 SGHRS and CDR2 YFSETQ. CDR3: CASRVGGASNQPQHF. The CDR3 coding sequence is TGCGCCAGCAGGGTGGGGGGTGCGAGCAATCAGCCCCAGCATTTT.

The genes are TRBV2 and TRBJ1-1, with 8 positions matching TRBD1. The CDR3 sequence is 15 residues long. V was clipped by 5 bases and J by 1 base; unmatched bases: 6. In germline, CDR1 is SNHLY, CDR2 FYNNEI. The CDR3 protein is CASSKRQGTNTEAFF. In DNA, the CDR3 is TGTGCCAGCAGTAAAAGACAGGGGACGAACACTGAAGCTTTCTTT.

This sequence joins TRBV5-1 and TRBJ1-1; D is possibly TRBD1 (6 bases). The V gene lost 6 bases and the J gene lost 0 bases, with 9 bases spanning the gap. Germline V lookup: CDR1 SGHRS, CDR2 YFSETQ. The CDR3 consists of 13 residues. CDR3 DNA sequence: TGCGCCAGCAAACCAGGGGTGAACACTGAAGCTTTCTTT. Amino acids: CASKPGVNTEAFF.

The chain is built from TRBV6-6 and TRBJ1-2, with 11 bases identical to TRBD1. Germline loops: CDR1 MNHNY, CDR2 SVGAGI (reference sequence). The ends lost 4 bases at V and 3 bases at J; junction bases unmatched: 7. The CDR3 consists of 16 residues. For the CDR3, the DNA is TGTGCCAGCAGTTCCCCGGGGACAGGGGGTTACTATGGCTACACCTTC. Amino acids: CASSSPGTGGYYGYTF.

The chain combines TRBV5-1 with TRBJ2-3; D possibly corresponds to TRBD1 (6 bases). Trimming cost V 0 bases and J 5 bases, with 7 bases left between them. The CDR3 runs to 13 residues. Looked up from germline, CDR1 is SGHRS and CDR2 is YFSETQ. This chain's CDR3 is CASSLEGVDTQYF. The CDR3 DNA reads as TGCGCCAGCAGCTTGGAGGGGGTAGATACGCAGTATTTT. Filled out from reference TRBV5-1 and TRBJ2-3, the complete variable domain reads KAGVTQTPRYLIKTRGQQVTLSCSPISGHRSVSWYQQTPGQGLQFLFEYFSETQRNKGNFPGRFSGRQFSNSRSEMNVSTLELGDSALYLCASSLEGVDTQYFGPGTRLTVL.

This clone appeared a single time. V usage is TRBV12-3 or TRBV12-4 and J usage is TRBJ2-7; 7 bases are a match to TRBD1. Unmatched junction bases numbered 0, after V lost 3 bases and J lost 4 bases. The length of the CDR3 is 12 residues. The CDR3: CASSLGQYEQYF. In nucleotides, the CDR3 is TGTGCCAGCAGTTTGGGACAGTACGAGCAGTACTTC.

The chain carries TRBV7-8 and TRBJ1-5; D call uncertain. The CDR3 consists of 14 residues. V was cut by 0 bases and J by 4 bases, with 7 bases left in between. The V gene's germline CDR1 is SGHVS and CDR2 FQNEAQ. The CDR3 sequence: CASSLAAANQPQHF. DNA of the CDR3: TGTGCCAGCAGCTTAGCAGCCGCGAATCAGCCCCAGCATTTT.

The V call is TRBV15, the J call TRBJ2-3; 7 positions match TRBD2. Germline loops: CDR1 LNHNV, CDR2 YYDKDF (reference sequence). The J segment lost 2 bases and the V segment lost 0 bases, leaving 8 bases of the junction unmatched. The CDR3 totals 17 residues. The DNA of the CDR3 is TGTGCCACCAGCAGAGATACGCTAGCGGAGAACACAGATACGCAGTATTTT. Translation: CATSRDTLAENTDTQYF. Filled out from reference TRBV15 and TRBJ2-3, the complete variable domain reads DAMVIQNPRYQVTQFGKPVTLSCSQTLNHNVMYWYQQKSSQAPKLLFHYYDKDFNNEADTPDNFQSRRPNTSFCFLDIRSPGLGDTAMYLCATSRDTLAENTDTQYFGPGTRLTVL.

The CDR3 DNA follows: TGTGCCAGCAGCAGGGACAGGGGATCCTACAATGAGCAGTTCTTC. This sequence encodes CASSRDRGSYNEQFF. The chain carries TRBV7-2 and TRBJ2-1; 10 nucleotides match TRBD1. This CDR3 spans 15 amino acids. The V gene's germline CDR1 is SGHTA and CDR2 FQGNSA. The trim removed 5 bases at V and 1 base at J, leaving 2 bases unmatched.

The chain couples TRBV12-5 to TRBJ2-3, with D possibly being TRBD1 (5 bases). The CDR3 contains 13 residues. Trimming left V 7 bases short and J 4 bases short, with 12 bases between. The germline CDR1 and CDR2 sequences are LGHNT and FRNRAP. Here the CDR3 reads CASAIQGADTQYF. The CDR3 nucleotides are TGTGCTAGTGCCATTCAGGGCGCAGATACGCAGTATTTT.

This rearrangement joins TRBV11-1 to TRBJ1-5; 7 bases align to TRBD1. The junction had 3 bases not matched to a gene; V was cut back by 5 bases and J by 2 bases. Germline CDR1 SGHAT, CDR2 FQDESV (reference sequence). The CDR3 is 14 amino acids. DNA for the CDR3: TGTGCCAGCAGCCCAGGACAGGGCAATCAGCCCCAGCATTTT. Translated, it gives CASSPGQGNQPQHF. The variable domain in full, completed from reference TRBV11-1 and TRBJ1-5, reads EAEVAQSPRYKITEKSQAVAFWCDPISGHATLYWYRQILGQGPELLVQFQDESVVDDSQLPKDRFSAERLKGVDSTLKIQPAELGDSAMYLCASSPGQGNQPQHFGDGTRLSIL.

V usage is TRBV6-5 and J usage is TRBJ1-1; D gene uncertain. Germline CDR1 MNHEY, CDR2 SVGAGI. Between the trimmed V and J ends, which lost 6 bases and 3 bases, there was a span of 14 bases. CDR3 length: 14 amino acids. The CDR3 DNA is TGTGCCAGCAGCCTCACCGGGGTCTACACTGAAGCTTTCTTT. Translating it yields CASSLTGVYTEAFF.

The rearrangement uses TRBV6-5 and TRBJ1-2; D call uncertain. V was clipped by 7 bases and J by 6 bases, with 21 bases between them. CDR3 length: 15 residues. Germline CDR1 MNHEY, CDR2 SVGAGI. The CDR3 coding sequence is TGTGCCAGCATAAAAAAAGGAGGGCTCCTCGATGGCTACACCTTC. Protein sequence: CASIKKGGLLDGYTF.

V usage is TRBV5-4 and J usage is TRBJ2-6; the D gene is possibly TRBD1 (5 bases). Germline CDR1 is SGHNT and CDR2 is YYREEE (reference sequence). This CDR3 comprises 15 residues. The ends were cut back, 3 bases at V and 4 bases at J, with 11 bases in the middle. This CDR3 reads CASSSRESGANVLTF. The CDR3 DNA reads TGTGCCAGCAGCTCCAGGGAAAGCGGGGCCAACGTCCTGACTTTC.

J is TRBJ2-7 and V is TRBV3-1 (or the pseudogene TRBV3-2); D call uncertain. The CDR3 has 11 residues. Per the germline V gene, CDR1 is LGHDT and CDR2 is YNNKEL (reference sequence). Trimming left V 5 bases short and J 5 bases short, with 7 bases between. CDR3 region: CASSTSNEQYF. In DNA form, the CDR3 reads TGTGCCAGCAGCACCTCTAACGAGCAGTACTTC.

The chain couples TRBV6-1 to TRBJ1-2; no clear D. CDR1 is MNHNS and CDR2 is SASEGT in the germline V gene. Trimming stripped 1 base from V and 4 bases from J, with 4 bases between. This CDR3 has 12 amino acids. In DNA form, the CDR3 reads TGTGCCAGCAGTGAAGTGAGCTATGGCTACACCTTC. Its protein product is CASSEVSYGYTF.

V is TRBV6-5 and J is TRBJ1-2; no reliable D call. With 5 bases removed from V and 1 base from J, the gap between germline ends came to 14 bases. This CDR3 comprises 15 residues. Germline loops: CDR1 MNHEY, CDR2 SVGAGI. CDR3 loop: CASSNRGGNNYGYTF. As DNA, the CDR3 is TGTGCCAGCAGTAATCGGGGAGGGAATAACTATGGCTACACCTTC.

The rearrangement uses TRBV5-1 and TRBJ2-3, with 7 bases lining up with TRBD2. The CDR3 runs 15 residues. V shed 0 bases and J 2 bases; nucleotides not matched to a gene: 3. The germline CDR1 and CDR2 sequences are SGHRS and YFSETQ. The CDR3 loop reads CASSLVRGTTDTQYF. CDR3 coding DNA: TGCGCCAGCAGCTTGGTGCGGGGGACCACAGATACGCAGTATTTT.

The V call is TRBV7-9, the J call TRBJ2-7; TRBD1 is a possible D gene (5 bases). The CDR3 contains 11 residues. The V end was cut by 5 bases, the J end by 6 bases, with 8 bases between. From germline, CDR1 is SEHNR and CDR2 FQNEAQ (reference sequence). The CDR3 DNA sequence: TGTGCCAGCAGCCGGACAATCGAGCAGTACTTC. Protein product: CASSRTIEQYF.